Listed below are T cell receptor beta chains from one sample, sequenced in a study of OX40 agonist ivuxolimab in advanced cancers. Sequencing was performed with immunoSEQ multiplex PCR; in TCRdb, only in-frame clones are kept and a portion is missing. The top ten hold about 1.5% of the sample, which has over 95,000 clones, roughly four fifths seen once. Sequences were derived from CD4+ or CD8+ T cells sorted from blood, sampled in a trial of the OX40 agonist ivuxolimab. The origin of the receptors is an adult with an advanced solid tumor such as melanoma, head and neck, liver or kidney cancer. Both conserved end residues are part of each CDR3. The order of the fields is D gene, J gene, V gene, clone size, CDR3 protein, CDR3 DNA. A D gene is named only where the DNA matches it firmly. Not every row has a clone size; where given, it reads once, few, many or a size class.

>-|TRBJ2-2|TRBV18|-
CASSQYTGNTGELFF
TGTGCCAGCTCACAGTACACAGGGAACACCGGGGAGCTGTTTTTT
>-|TRBJ2-7|TRBV19|-
CASSNPSSRDNEQYF
TGTGCCAGTAGTAACCCTAGCTCCAGGGACAACGAGCAGTACTTC
>-|TRBJ1-4|TRBV28|-
CASSPLWREKLFF
TGTGCCAGCAGCCCCTTGTGGCGGGAAAAACTGTTTTTT
>TRBD1|TRBJ2-1|TRBV5-5|-
CASSETGGSYNEQFF
TGTGCCAGCAGCGAGACAGGGGGCTCCTACAATGAGCAGTTCTTC
>TRBD1|TRBJ1-2|TRBV7-9|few
CASSPTGQASGYTF
TGTGCCAGCAGCCCTACGGGACAGGCGAGTGGCTACACCTTC
>-|TRBJ2-7|TRBV27|-
CASLRGGKPYEQYF
TGTGCCAGCCTGCGCGGTGGGAAGCCCTACGAGCAGTACTTC
>-|TRBJ1-3|TRBV14|-
CASSQLSRSGNTIYF
TGTGCCAGCAGCCAACTTTCCCGGTCTGGAAACACCATATATTTT
>-|TRBJ1-1|TRBV5-4|-
CASSLQANTEAFF
TGTGCCAGCAGCTTGCAGGCGAACACTGAAGCTTTCTTT
>-|TRBJ2-5|TRBV7-2|-
CASSSFRAAGETQYF
TGTGCCAGCAGCTCCTTCAGGGCGGCCGGAGAGACCCAGTACTTC
>-|TRBJ2-7|TRBV7-2|-
CASSLDLLSQYF
TGTGCCAGCAGCTTAGACCTATTATCGCAGTACTTC
>-|TRBJ1-1|TRBV15|-
CATSRERGIGTEAFF
TGTGCCACCAGCAGAGAACGAGGGATTGGTACTGAAGCTTTCTTT
>TRBD2|TRBJ2-1|TRBV6-4|few
CASARTSGRGGSYNEQFF
TGTGCCAGCGCAAGGACTAGCGGGAGAGGGGGGTCCTACAATGAGCAGTTCTTC
>TRBD1|TRBJ1-4|TRBV29-1|-
CSFRQGSNEKLFF
TGCAGCTTCCGACAGGGATCTAATGAAAAACTGTTTTTT
>-|TRBJ2-1|TRBV7-2|-
CASSPQIANEQFF
TGTGCCAGCAGCCCGCAAATTGCCAATGAGCAGTTCTTC
>-|TRBJ1-5|TRBV28|-
CASRPVRSGGVYSNQPQHF
TGTGCCAGCAGGCCTGTTCGGTCAGGCGGGGTTTATAGCAATCAGCCCCAGCATTTT
>-|TRBJ1-5|TRBV6-5|-
CASSWGTNQPQHF
TGTGCCAGCAGTTGGGGGACTAATCAGCCCCAGCATTTT
>TRBD1|TRBJ2-7|TRBV4-2|-
CASSRTGGHYEQYF
TGTGCCAGCAGCAGGACAGGGGGGCACTACGAGCAGTACTTC
>-|TRBJ1-5|TRBV5-8|-
CASSPHSARGNQPQHF
TGTGCCAGCAGCCCCCATTCGGCTAGGGGCAATCAGCCCCAGCATTTT
>TRBD1|TRBJ1-4|TRBV4-2|-
CASSPGDRENEKLFF
TGTGCCAGCAGCCCAGGGGACAGAGAGAATGAAAAACTGTTTTTT
>-|TRBJ1-1|TRBV7-6|-
CASSPTRNTEAFF
TGTGCCAGCAGCCCGACACGGAACACTGAAGCTTTCTTT
>-|TRBJ2-2|TRBV12-2|-
CASRLLGRGGSGRAWWDGELFF
TGTGCAAGTCGCTTACTGGGGCGCGGGGGAAGCGGGAGGGCCTGGTGGGACGGGGAGCTGTTTTTT
>-|TRBJ1-1|TRBV10-1|few
CASSESGRNTEAFF
TGCGCCAGCAGTGAGTCGGGGAGGAACACTGAAGCTTTCTTT
>TRBD1|TRBJ1-2|TRBV7-6|-
CASSGPGQGIDGYTF
TGTGCCAGCAGCGGACCGGGACAGGGGATTGATGGCTACACCTTC
>TRBD1|TRBJ1-1|TRBV19|-
CASSGWGTGVMNTEAFF
TGTGCCAGTAGCGGGTGGGGGACAGGGGTAATGAACACTGAAGCTTTCTTT
>-|TRBJ1-4|TRBV7-6|-
CASSLSGTNEKLFF
TGTGCCAGCAGCTTGTCAGGGACTAATGAAAAACTGTTTTTT
>-|TRBJ1-5|TRBV6-1|-
CASLDGPSNQPQHF
TGTGCCAGCCTGGATGGACCGAGCAATCAGCCCCAGCATTTT
>TRBD1|TRBJ2-5|TRBV7-3|-
CASSPTGIRGETQYF
TGTGCCAGCAGTCCTACCGGAATCAGGGGGGAGACCCAGTACTTC
>-|TRBJ1-3|TRBV28|-
CASSPRKGSTFSGNTIYF
TGTGCCAGCAGCCCTCGTAAGGGATCCACATTCTCTGGAAACACCATATATTTT
>-|TRBJ2-1|TRBV5-4|-
CASSLEREGNEQFF
TGTGCCAGCAGCTTGGAAAGGGAAGGGAATGAGCAGTTCTTC
>-|TRBJ1-5|TRBV10-3|-
CAISESPGQPQHF
TGTGCCATCAGTGAGTCCCCAGGACAGCCCCAGCATTTT
>TRBD1|TRBJ1-4|TRBV18|once
CASSPPTGTKEKLFF
TGTGCCAGCTCACCACCGACAGGGACAAAGGAAAAACTGTTTTTT
>-|TRBJ2-7|TRBV6-6|-
CASLAGSEQYF
TGTGCCAGCCTGGCGGGGAGCGAGCAGTACTTC
>-|TRBJ1-5|TRBV30|-
CAWSVGDNQPQHF
TGTGCCTGGAGTGTAGGGGACAATCAGCCCCAGCATTTT
>TRBD1|TRBJ2-3|TRBV10-3|-
CAISDEQGATDTQYF
TGTGCCATCAGTGATGAACAGGGGGCTACAGATACGCAGTATTTT
>TRBD2|TRBJ2-7|TRBV28|-
CASSRSGVGSYEQYF
TGTGCCAGCAGTCGTAGCGGGGTAGGATCCTACGAGCAGTACTTC
>TRBD2|TRBJ2-7|TRBV14|-
CASSQDPTPGLASRPYEQYF
TGTGCCAGCAGCCAAGATCCGACCCCGGGACTAGCGTCACGTCCCTACGAGCAGTACTTC
>TRBD2|TRBJ2-5|TRBV5-4|-
CASSGGLAGVRETQYF
TGTGCCAGCAGCGGAGGACTAGCGGGAGTAAGGGAGACCCAGTACTTC
>TRBD1|TRBJ1-3|TRBV10-3|-
CAINPTGGGNTIYF
TGTGCCATCAACCCGACAGGGGGTGGAAACACCATATATTTT
>-|TRBJ1-5|TRBV4-3|-
CASSQDRVRAGNQPQHF
TGCGCCAGCAGCCAAGATCGGGTACGGGCGGGTAATCAGCCCCAGCATTTT
>TRBD1|TRBJ1-5|TRBV6-1|-
CASRVQGAHQPQHF
TGTGCCAGCAGGGTACAGGGGGCCCATCAGCCCCAGCATTTT
>-|TRBJ1-1|TRBV7-3|few
CASSRQAGNTEAFF
TGTGCCAGCAGCCGACAGGCGGGGAACACTGAAGCTTTCTTT
>-|TRBJ2-7|TRBV23-1|-
CASSQWDYEQYF
TGCGCCAGCAGTCAATGGGATTACGAGCAGTACTTC
>-|TRBJ1-5|TRBV4-1|-
CASSQGTRGQPQHF
TGCGCCAGCAGCCAGGGGACAAGAGGACAGCCCCAGCATTTT
>TRBD2|TRBJ2-1|TRBV7-2|-
CASSLTSGSNEQFF
TGTGCCAGCAGCTTGACTAGCGGGAGCAATGAGCAGTTCTTC
>-|TRBJ1-1|TRBV27|-
CASSPQRMNTEAFF
TGTGCCAGCAGTCCCCAGAGGATGAACACTGAAGCTTTCTTT
>-|TRBJ2-2|TRBV6-1|-
CASRGLGPNTGELFF
TGTGCCAGCAGGGGTTTGGGTCCTAACACCGGGGAGCTGTTTTTT
>-|TRBJ2-3|TRBV10-1|-
CASSDGGEASTDTQYF
TGCGCCAGCAGTGACGGGGGAGAGGCTAGCACAGATACGCAGTATTTT
>-|TRBJ2-3|TRBV5-5|-
CASSLQQRHLTDTQYF
TGTGCCAGCAGCTTGCAACAGCGCCATCTCACAGATACGCAGTATTTT
>-|TRBJ1-1|TRBV15|-
CATSRDVNTEAFF
TGTGCCACCAGCAGAGATGTGAACACTGAAGCTTTCTTT
>TRBD1|TRBJ1-3|TRBV4-2|-
CASSFRDRGNSGNTIYF
TGTGCCAGCAGCTTCCGGGACAGGGGGAATTCTGGAAACACCATATATTTT
>-|TRBJ1-6|TRBV7-9|-
CASSLVGDNSPLHF
TGTGCCAGCAGCTTAGTGGGAGATAATTCACCCCTCCACTTT
>-|TRBJ2-7|TRBV18|-
CASSPSTLPSYEQYF
TGTGCCAGCTCACCGAGTACTCTGCCCTCCTACGAGCAGTACTTC
>-|TRBJ2-7|TRBV11-2|-
CASSSRLGERSYEQYF
TGTGCCAGCAGCTCCCGGTTGGGGGAGCGCTCCTACGAGCAGTACTTC
>-|TRBJ2-6|TRBV2|-
CASSPGLGGANVLTF
TGTGCCAGCAGCCCGGGACTGGGTGGGGCCAACGTCCTGACTTTC
>TRBD2|TRBJ2-7|TRBV7-2|-
CASSLGLAGVEQYF
TGTGCCAGCAGCTTAGGACTAGCGGGAGTTGAGCAGTACTTC
>TRBD2|TRBJ2-7|TRBV6-6|-
CASRSLAGGYEQYF
TGTGCCAGCAGGTCACTAGCGGGAGGATACGAGCAGTACTTC
>TRBD2|TRBJ2-2|TRBV9|-
CASNPGTSGRAKGGELFF
TGTGCCTCCAATCCCGGGACTAGCGGGAGGGCCAAGGGCGGGGAGCTGTTTTTT
>-|TRBJ2-1|TRBV19|-
CASTQRHPNEQFF
TGTGCCAGTACCCAGCGACACCCCAATGAGCAGTTCTTC
>-|TRBJ1-1|TRBV7-2|-
CASSLGQVNEAFF
TGTGCCAGCAGCTTAGGACAGGTAAATGAAGCTTTCTTT
>-|TRBJ2-1|TRBV7-3|-
CASSSDRSSYNEQFF
TGTGCCAGCAGCTCGGACAGAAGCTCCTACAATGAGCAGTTCTTC